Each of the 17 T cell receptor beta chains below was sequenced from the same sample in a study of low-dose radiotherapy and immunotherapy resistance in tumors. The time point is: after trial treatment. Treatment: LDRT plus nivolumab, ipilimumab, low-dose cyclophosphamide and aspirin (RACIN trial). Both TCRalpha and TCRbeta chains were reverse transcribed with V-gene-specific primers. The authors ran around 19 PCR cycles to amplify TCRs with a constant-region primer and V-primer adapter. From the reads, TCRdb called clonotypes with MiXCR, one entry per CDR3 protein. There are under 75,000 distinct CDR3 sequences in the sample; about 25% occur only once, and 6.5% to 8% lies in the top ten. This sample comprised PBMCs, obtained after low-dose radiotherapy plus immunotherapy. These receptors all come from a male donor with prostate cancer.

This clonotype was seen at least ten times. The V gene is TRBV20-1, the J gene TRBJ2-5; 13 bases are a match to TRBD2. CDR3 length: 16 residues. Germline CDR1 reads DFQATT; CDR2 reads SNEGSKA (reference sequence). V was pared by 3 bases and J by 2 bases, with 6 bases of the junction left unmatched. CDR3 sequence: CSASKGLAGQQETQYF. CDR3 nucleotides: TGCAGTGCTAGTAAGGGACTAGCGGGGCAACAAGAGACCCAGTACTTC.

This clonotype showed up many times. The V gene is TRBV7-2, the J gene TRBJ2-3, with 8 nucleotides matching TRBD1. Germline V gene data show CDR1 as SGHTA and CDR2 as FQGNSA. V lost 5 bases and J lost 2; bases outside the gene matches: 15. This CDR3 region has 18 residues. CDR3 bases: TGTGCCAGCAGCGCACGGGGGACGGGGGACAGGTACACAGATACGCAGTATTTT. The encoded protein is CASSARGTGDRYTDTQYF.

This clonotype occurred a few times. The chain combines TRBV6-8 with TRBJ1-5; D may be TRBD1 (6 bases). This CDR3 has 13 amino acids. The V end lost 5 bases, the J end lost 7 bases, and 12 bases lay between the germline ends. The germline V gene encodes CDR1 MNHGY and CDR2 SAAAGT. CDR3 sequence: CASSQNRAQPQHF. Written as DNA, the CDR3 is TGTGCCAGCAGTCAAAACAGGGCGCAGCCCCAGCATTTT.

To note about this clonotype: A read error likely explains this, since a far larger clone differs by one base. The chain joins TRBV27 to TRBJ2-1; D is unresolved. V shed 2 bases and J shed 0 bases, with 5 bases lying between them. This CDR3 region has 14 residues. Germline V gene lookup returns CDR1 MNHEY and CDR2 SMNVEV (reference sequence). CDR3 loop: CASSLASSYNEQFF. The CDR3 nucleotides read TGTGCCAGCAGTTTAGCCAGCTCCTACAATGAGCAGTTCTTC.

CDR3 residues: CASSLWSQGSGNTIYF. The CDR3 nucleotides read TGTGCCAGCAGTTTATGGAGTCAGGGTTCAGGAAACACCATATATTTT. The chain uses TRBV28 and TRBJ1-3; tentative D call: TRBD1 (5 bases). Germline assignment: CDR1 MDHEN and CDR2 SYDVKM. The V end was cut by 0 bases, the J end by 4 bases, with 13 bases between. This CDR3 contains 16 residues.

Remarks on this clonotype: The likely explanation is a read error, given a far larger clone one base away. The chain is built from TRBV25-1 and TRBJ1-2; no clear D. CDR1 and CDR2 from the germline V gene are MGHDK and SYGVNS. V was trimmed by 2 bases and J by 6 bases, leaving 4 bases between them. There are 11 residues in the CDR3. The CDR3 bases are TGTGCCAGCAGTGAAGAGCATGGCTACACCTTC. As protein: CASSEEHGYTF.

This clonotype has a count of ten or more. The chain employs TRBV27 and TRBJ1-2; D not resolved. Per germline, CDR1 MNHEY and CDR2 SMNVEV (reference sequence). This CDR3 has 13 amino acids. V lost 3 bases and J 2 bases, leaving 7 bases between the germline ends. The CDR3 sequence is CASSFSGNYGYTF. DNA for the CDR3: TGTGCCAGCAGTTTTTCTGGGAACTATGGCTACACCTTC.

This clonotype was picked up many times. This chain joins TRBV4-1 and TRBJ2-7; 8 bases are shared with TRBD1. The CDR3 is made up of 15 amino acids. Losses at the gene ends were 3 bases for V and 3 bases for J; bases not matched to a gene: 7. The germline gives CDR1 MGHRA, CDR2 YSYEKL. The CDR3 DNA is TGCGCCAGCAGCCAGATCCAGGGGGCTGACTACGAGCAGTACTTC. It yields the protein CASSQIQGADYEQYF.

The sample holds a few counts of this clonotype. Written as DNA, the CDR3 is TGTGCCAGCAGAACAAAAGACACAGATACGCAGTATTTT. It yields the protein CASRTKDTDTQYF. This sequence joins TRBV5-8 and TRBJ2-3; the D is unclear. Trimming left V 5 bases short and J 2 bases short, with 9 bases between. CDR3 length: 13 residues. From germline, CDR1 is SGHTS and CDR2 YDEGEE.

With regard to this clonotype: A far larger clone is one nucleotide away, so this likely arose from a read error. The CDR3 sequence: CTSNPGLVGYNEQFF. The DNA of the CDR3 is TGCACCAGCAACCCTGGACTAGTCGGCTACAATGAGCAGTTCTTC. The chain joins TRBV1 to TRBJ2-1; no check of the table's D call, TRBD2, against the DNA was made. TRBV1 corresponds to a pseudogene. This CDR3 is 15 amino acids long.

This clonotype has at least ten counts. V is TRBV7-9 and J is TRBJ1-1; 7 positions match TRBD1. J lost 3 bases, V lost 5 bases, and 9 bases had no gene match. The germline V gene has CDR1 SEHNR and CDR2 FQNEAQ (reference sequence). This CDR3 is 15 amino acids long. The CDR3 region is CASSRDRVSDTEAFF. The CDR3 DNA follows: TGTGCCAGCAGCCGAGACAGGGTGTCCGACACTGAAGCTTTCTTT.

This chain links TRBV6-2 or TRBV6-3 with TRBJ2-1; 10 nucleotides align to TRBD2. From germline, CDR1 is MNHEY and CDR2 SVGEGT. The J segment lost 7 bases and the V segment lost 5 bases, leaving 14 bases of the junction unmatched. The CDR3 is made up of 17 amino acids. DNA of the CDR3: TGTGCCAGCAGTCAGTCGGGCAGCGGGGGGGCTGGTAATGAGCAGTTCTTC. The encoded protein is CASSQSGSGGAGNEQFF.

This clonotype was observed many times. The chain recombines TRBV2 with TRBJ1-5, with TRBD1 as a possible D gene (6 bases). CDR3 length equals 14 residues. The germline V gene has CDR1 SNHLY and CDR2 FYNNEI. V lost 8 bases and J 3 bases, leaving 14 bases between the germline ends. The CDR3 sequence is CASRGPGFNQPQHF. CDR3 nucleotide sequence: TGTGCCAGCCGGGGGCCAGGGTTCAATCAGCCCCAGCATTTT.

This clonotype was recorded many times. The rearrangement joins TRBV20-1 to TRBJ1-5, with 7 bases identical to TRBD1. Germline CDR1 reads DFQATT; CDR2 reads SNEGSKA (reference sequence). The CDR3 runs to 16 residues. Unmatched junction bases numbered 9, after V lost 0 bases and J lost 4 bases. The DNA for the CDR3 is TGCAGTGCTAGAGATTACGGCAGGGGGATAAATCAGCCCCAGCATTTT. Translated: CSARDYGRGINQPQHF.

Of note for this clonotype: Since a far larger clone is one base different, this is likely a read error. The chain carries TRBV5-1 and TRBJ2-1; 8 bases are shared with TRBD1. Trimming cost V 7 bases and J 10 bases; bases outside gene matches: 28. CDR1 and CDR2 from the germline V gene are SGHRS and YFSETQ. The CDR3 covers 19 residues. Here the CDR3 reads CASAGSIVGTGSPVDEQFF. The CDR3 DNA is TGCGCCAGCGCGGGGAGCATTGTGGGGACAGGATCACCGGTCGACGAGCAGTTCTTC.

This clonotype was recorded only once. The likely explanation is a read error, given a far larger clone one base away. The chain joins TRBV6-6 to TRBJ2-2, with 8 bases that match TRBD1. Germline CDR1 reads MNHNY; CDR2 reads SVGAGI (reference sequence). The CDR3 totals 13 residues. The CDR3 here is CAGRDRTTGELFF. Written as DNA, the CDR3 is TGTGCCGGCAGGGACAGGACCACCGGGGAGCTGTTTTTT.

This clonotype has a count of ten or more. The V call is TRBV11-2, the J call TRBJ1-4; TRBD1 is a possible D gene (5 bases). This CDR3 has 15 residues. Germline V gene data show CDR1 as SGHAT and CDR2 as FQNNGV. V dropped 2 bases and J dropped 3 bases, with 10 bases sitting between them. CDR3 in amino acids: CASSLNSGPNEKLFF. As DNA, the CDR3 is TGTGCCAGCAGCTTAAACTCGGGGCCTAATGAAAAACTGTTTTTT.